These T cell receptor beta chains were read from a single sample in a study of PD-1 blockade in classical Hodgkin lymphoma. The repertoire was sequenced with immunoSEQ multiplex PCR; TCRdb's copy has only in-frame clones and lacks some. This sample yields 66,000 or so clones, of which 70% to 80% are seen a single time; 7.5% to 10% belongs to the top ten. The sequencing used peripheral blood mononuclear cells (PBMCs), collected before the second cycle of nivolumab. These receptors came from a human donor with classical Hodgkin lymphoma. The CDR3 runs from the conserved cysteine through the conserved F or W. D genes are given only for firm matches. Not all rows give a size; the values are once, few, many and, for expanded clones, a class.

v_call,d_call,j_call,clone_size,cdr3_aa,cdr3_nt
TRBV7-6,NA,TRBJ1-1,NA,CASSPTGGLNTEAFF,TGTGCCAGCAGCCCAACGGGGGGATTGAACACTGAAGCTTTCTTT
TRBV28,NA,TRBJ2-1,NA,CASKGPNAYNEQFF,TGTGCCAGCAAGGGCCCCAACGCTTACAATGAGCAGTTCTTC
TRBV2,NA,TRBJ1-5,few,CASSEAGWGSQPQHF,TGTGCCAGCAGTGAAGCGGGGTGGGGGTCTCAGCCCCAGCATTTT
TRBV18,TRBD1,TRBJ2-7,NA,CASSPPGQGYEQYF,TGTGCCAGCTCACCACCGGGACAGGGTTACGAGCAGTACTTC
TRBV7-9,TRBD1,TRBJ2-1,NA,CASIPPDREDEQFF,TGTGCCAGCATCCCCCCGGACAGGGAAGATGAGCAGTTCTTC
TRBV6-1,NA,TRBJ1-5,few,CASSERAGNQPQHF,TGTGCCAGCAGTGAAAGGGCAGGAAATCAGCCCCAGCATTTT
TRBV7-6,NA,TRBJ2-1,few,CASGPVPAAPGRMTYNEQFF,TGTGCCAGCGGGCCGGTACCAGCGGCTCCAGGGAGGATGACCTACAATGAGCAGTTCTTC
TRBV11-1,TRBD1,TRBJ2-7,NA,CASSFWDRGLDEQYF,TGTGCCAGCAGCTTCTGGGACAGGGGCTTGGACGAGCAGTACTTC
TRBV30,NA,TRBJ1-2,NA,CAWSPHSGYGYTF,TGTGCCTGGAGTCCTCACAGTGGCTATGGCTACACCTTC
TRBV2,TRBD1,TRBJ2-7,few,CASTSRDRGLYEQYF,TGTGCCAGCACTTCAAGGGACAGGGGCCTCTACGAGCAGTACTTC
TRBV7-9,NA,TRBJ2-1,medium-sized,CASSLKRNEQFF,TGTGCCAGCAGCTTAAAGAGGAATGAGCAGTTCTTC
TRBV30,NA,TRBJ1-2,NA,CAWSPRGGYGYTF,TGTGCCTGGAGCCCACGCGGGGGCTATGGCTACACCTTC
TRBV7-9,NA,TRBJ1-4,NA,CASSLRTTNEKLFF,TGTGCCAGCAGCCTGAGAACAACTAATGAAAAACTGTTTTTT
TRBV6-1,NA,TRBJ2-1,NA,CASRDSPSYNEQFF,TGTGCCAGCAGGGACAGCCCCTCCTACAATGAGCAGTTCTTC
TRBV7-9,NA,TRBJ2-7,once,CASSFLGGTYEQYF,TGTGCCAGCAGCTTTCTGGGAGGAACCTACGAGCAGTACTTC
TRBV4-1,NA,TRBJ1-5,NA,CASSQVPSNSNQPQHF,TGCGCCAGCAGCCAAGTTCCCAGCAATAGCAATCAGCCCCAGCATTTT
TRBV5-1,NA,TRBJ1-1,NA,CASSREGNTEAFF,TGCGCCAGCAGCCGCGAGGGAAACACTGAAGCTTTCTTT